Below are 32 T cell receptor beta chains sequenced from a single sample in a study of radiotherapy plus CTLA-4 blockade in lung cancer. Assay: immunoSEQ multiplex PCR; the TCRdb copy retains only in-frame clones and omits some. The table has some 64,000 clones, 76% seen once. The input for sequencing was peripheral blood, taken from a patient treated with radiotherapy plus ipilimumab. Receptors originate from a human donor with non-small cell lung cancer whose response to radiotherapy plus ipilimumab could not be evaluated. Some clones in this sample may be carry-over from other donors' samples.

J is TRBJ1-3 and V is TRBV11-2, with 7 positions matching TRBD1. Germline V gene data show CDR1 as SGHAT and CDR2 as FQNNGV. CDR3 length: 15 amino acids. V trimming: 5 bases; J trimming: 4 bases; junction bases outside the gene matches: 8. CDR3 in amino acids: CASSPDRVQGNTIYF. The CDR3 nucleotides read TGTGCCAGCAGCCCTGACAGGGTTCAAGGAAACACCATATATTTT.

The V gene is TRBV9, the J gene TRBJ2-2; D gene unclear. V was clipped by 2 bases and J by 5 bases, with 4 bases between them. The CDR3 sequence is 12 residues long. The germline gives CDR1 SGDLS, CDR2 YYNGEE. The CDR3 sequence is CASSVSTGELFF. The CDR3 DNA follows: TGTGCCAGCAGCGTTAGTACCGGGGAGCTGTTTTTT.

The gene calls are TRBV29-1 and TRBJ1-2; D is unresolved. The V end lost 2 bases, the J end lost 4 bases, and 14 bases lay between the germline ends. The CDR3 covers 14 residues. Germline-derived CDR1 and CDR2 are SQVTM and ANQGSEA. CDR3 protein: CSVERQPEGYGYTF. The CDR3 nucleotides read TGCAGCGTTGAAAGGCAGCCCGAGGGCTATGGCTACACCTTC.

The V call is TRBV19, the J call TRBJ1-5; tentative D call: TRBD1 (5 bases). CDR3 length: 13 amino acids. Trimming pared 10 bases from V and 4 bases from J, leaving 14 bases between. Germline V gene lookup returns CDR1 LNHDA and CDR2 SQIVND (reference sequence). This CDR3 is CATQGHLNQPQHF. CDR3 sequence (DNA): TGTGCCACCCAAGGACACCTTAATCAGCCCCAGCATTTT.

The V and J genes are TRBV18 and TRBJ1-4, with 8 bases lining up with TRBD1. V lost 6 bases and J lost 4; bases outside the gene matches: 4. CDR3 length: 14 residues. Germline values: CDR1 KGHSH, CDR2 LQKENI. Here the CDR3 DNA reads TGTGCCAGCTCCCTGGGACAGGTTAATGAAAAACTGTTTTTT. As protein: CASSLGQVNEKLFF. The full variable domain, completed using reference TRBV18 and TRBJ1-4, is NAGVMQNPRHLVRRRGQEARLRCSPMKGHSHVYWYRQLPEEGLKFMVYLQKENIIDESGMPKERFSAEFPKEGPSILRIQQVVRGDSAAYFCASSLGQVNEKLFFGSGTQLSVL.

The chain is built from TRBV5-1 and TRBJ2-7, with 8 bases fitting TRBD1. The germline V gene has CDR1 SGHRS and CDR2 YFSETQ. The junction had 7 bases not matched to a gene; V was cut back by 5 bases and J by 6 bases. CDR3 length equals 13 residues. The CDR3 region is CASRPTGVGEQYF. The CDR3 bases are TGCGCCAGCAGACCGACAGGGGTGGGCGAGCAGTACTTC. The variable domain in full, with the rest retrieved from reference TRBV5-1 and TRBJ2-7, is KAGVTQTPRYLIKTRGQQVTLSCSPISGHRSVSWYQQTPGQGLQFLFEYFSETQRNKGNFPGRFSGRQFSNSRSEMNVSTLELGDSALYLCASRPTGVGEQYFGPGTRLTVT.

The chain couples TRBV4-1 to TRBJ2-3, with D uncertain. Trimming took off 7 bases at V and 3 bases at J, with 11 bases between the two ends. The CDR3 is 13 residues long. The germline V gene has CDR1 MGHRA and CDR2 YSYEKL. This chain's CDR3 is CASTSGRTDTQYF. The CDR3 DNA reads TGCGCCAGCACCTCTGGGCGAACAGATACGCAGTATTTT.

This clone was seen more than once but under ten times. This chain connects TRBV7-7 to TRBJ2-3, with D possibly being TRBD2 (6 bases). The CDR3 contains 15 residues. Germline V gives CDR1 SSHAT, CDR2 FNYEAQ (reference sequence). DNA for the CDR3: TGTGCTAGCGCCTCAGGAGGGGCTAGCACAGATACGCAGTATTTT. It codes for CASASGGASTDTQYF. Combining the CDR3 with reference TRBV7-7 and TRBJ2-3 gives the whole variable domain GAGVSQSPRYKVTKRGQDVTLRCDPISSHATLYWYQQALGQGPEFLTYFNYEAQPDKSGLPSDRFSAERPEGSISTLTIQRTEQRDSAMYRCASASGGASTDTQYFGPGTRLTVL.

This CDR3 reads CASTPLNRGGNTEAFF. The DNA of the CDR3 is TGTGCCAGCACCCCCTTAAATCGCGGGGGAAACACTGAAGCTTTCTTT. The chain recombines TRBV27 with TRBJ1-1, with D possibly TRBD1 on 5 matching bases. Germline V gives CDR1 MNHEY, CDR2 SMNVEV (reference sequence). The CDR3 has 16 amino acids. Trimming took off 7 bases at V and 2 bases at J, with 20 bases between the two ends.

In this sample, this clone turned up once. The CDR3 sequence is CASNQGQNNSPLHF. The CDR3 DNA is TGTGCCAGCAATCAGGGACAGAATAATTCACCCCTCCACTTT. This chain joins TRBV2 and TRBJ1-6; 7 bases fit TRBD1. This CDR3 is built from 14 residues. The V segment lost 7 bases and the J segment 5 bases; nucleotides outside the gene matches: 5. CDR1 is SNHLY and CDR2 is FYNNEI in the germline V gene.

The V call is TRBV5-4, the J call TRBJ2-4; 8 nucleotides agree with TRBD1. CDR1 SGHNT and CDR2 YYREEE come from the germline V gene (reference sequence). The V and J ends lost 6 bases and 3 bases, in that order; junction bases with no gene match: 14. The CDR3 runs 17 residues. In DNA, the CDR3 is TGTGCCAGCAACAAAGGGCCAGGGGGCGAAGACAAAAACATTCAGTACTTC. It is translated as CASNKGPGGEDKNIQYF. Complete variable domain (other parts from reference TRBV5-4 and TRBJ2-4): ETGVTQSPTHLIKTRGQQVTLRCSSQSGHNTVSWYQQALGQGPQFIFQYYREEENGRGNFPPRFSGLQFPNYSSELNVNALELDDSALYLCASNKGPGGEDKNIQYFGAGTRLSVL.

V gene TRBV6-6 combines with J gene TRBJ2-3; 9 positions match TRBD2. Germline-derived CDR1 and CDR2 are MNHNY and SVGAGI (reference sequence). The CDR3 length is 16 residues. With V trimmed by 8 bases and J by 5 bases, 14 bases remained unmatched. This CDR3 reads CASALGAGGPRDTQYF. CDR3 coding DNA: TGTGCCAGCGCCTTGGGGGCGGGGGGGCCGAGAGATACGCAGTATTTT.

J is TRBJ1-1 and V is TRBV4-3; D gene uncertain. CDR3 length: 16 residues. CDR1 LGHNA and CDR2 YSLEER come from the germline V gene. Trimming shortened V by 3 bases and J by 2 bases, and 16 bases separated the two germline ends. The CDR3 loop is CASSHPRGSPNTEAFF. The CDR3 DNA reads TGCGCCAGCAGCCACCCACGCGGCAGCCCCAACACTGAAGCTTTCTTT.

This clone showed up just a few times. The V and J genes are TRBV5-4 and TRBJ1-1; D unresolved. The CDR3 has 12 amino acids. Between the trimmed V and J ends, which lost 1 base and 1 base, there was a span of 2 bases. Germline V gene data show CDR1 as SGHNT and CDR2 as YYREEE (reference sequence). CDR3 protein: CASSLRNTEAFF. CDR3 bases: TGTGCCAGCAGCTTGCGGAACACTGAAGCTTTCTTT.

This chain joins TRBV6-1 and TRBJ1-5; D not resolved. Trimming cost V 5 bases and J 4 bases, with 9 bases left between them. The germline V gene encodes CDR1 MNHNS and CDR2 SASEGT. CDR3 length: 13 amino acids. CDR3 DNA sequence: TGTGCCAGCAGTCCAGCGGGGAATCAGCCCCAGCATTTT. Translated, it gives CASSPAGNQPQHF.

The chain has TRBV7-2 and TRBJ2-1; D unresolved. Germline loops: CDR1 SGHTA, CDR2 FQGNSA. The CDR3 totals 11 residues. Trimming removed 8 bases at V and 3 bases at J, with 5 bases between. CDR3 in DNA: TGTGCCAGCTCAGTCTACAATGAGCAGTTCTTC. Translated: CASSVYNEQFF.

The J gene is TRBJ2-1, the V gene TRBV6-1; a possible D gene is TRBD1 (5 bases). The germline CDR1 and CDR2 sequences are MNHNS and SASEGT. The CDR3 length is 16 residues. The V and J ends lost 2 bases and 2 bases respectively, with 13 bases between them. The CDR3, as DNA: TGTGCCAGCAGTGAACGGCTGGCAGGGACCTACAATGAGCAGTTCTTC. It specifies CASSERLAGTYNEQFF.

Here the CDR3 DNA reads TGCGCCAGCAGCCAAGATGATTTGGGAGATCAGCCCCAGCATTTT. This codes for CASSQDDLGDQPQHF. The chain links TRBV4-1 to TRBJ1-5; D is unclear. This CDR3 comprises 15 residues. The germline CDR1 and CDR2 sequences are MGHRA and YSYEKL. V lost 0 bases, J lost 5 bases, and 11 bases lay in between.

This clone was observed a single time. The gene calls are TRBV7-9 and TRBJ1-2; tentative D call: TRBD1 (5 bases). V lost 0 bases, J lost 8 bases, and 13 bases lay in between. From germline, CDR1 is SEHNR and CDR2 FQNEAQ (reference sequence). The CDR3 has 14 amino acids. The CDR3 coding sequence is TGTGCCAGCAGCTTAGCGGGGGGATTGGGGGGCTACACCTTC. Translating it yields CASSLAGGLGGYTF.

This chain joins TRBV30 and TRBJ1-6; possibly TRBD1 for D (5 bases). Germline loops: CDR1 GTSNPN, CDR2 SVGIG (reference sequence). With 1 base removed from V and 0 bases from J, the gap between germline ends came to 7 bases. CDR3 length equals 15 residues. Written as DNA, the CDR3 is TGTGCCTGGAGTGCAGGGTCCTCCTATAATTCACCCCTCCACTTT. It translates to CAWSAGSSYNSPLHF.

About this clone: The junction does not match germline at one end; this may be a read error. V is TRBV5-6 and J is TRBJ2-3; D gene unclear. This CDR3 spans 16 amino acids. Germline loops: CDR1 SGHDT, CDR2 YYEEEE. Here the CDR3 reads CASSLEPVVATATQYF. CDR3 DNA: TGTGCCAGCAGCTTGGAACCAGTCGTCGCCACAGCTACGCAGTATTTT.

The V gene is TRBV6-5, the J gene TRBJ2-1; 10 bases agree with TRBD2. The CDR3 is 15 amino acids. V trimming: 0 bases; J trimming: 6 bases; junction bases outside the gene matches: 2. Germline-derived CDR1 and CDR2 are MNHEY and SVGAGI. CDR3 nucleotide sequence: TGTGCCAGCAGTTACTCCCAGCGGGGGGGCAATGAGCAGTTCTTC. Translated, it gives CASSYSQRGGNEQFF.

This chain uses TRBV30 with TRBJ2-2; the D is unclear. Between the trimmed V and J ends, which lost 5 bases and 7 bases, there was a span of 17 bases. The CDR3 consists of 14 residues. Germline CDR1 reads GTSNPN; CDR2 reads SVGIG (reference sequence). The CDR3 here is CAWGFYSSGGELFF. CDR3 coding DNA: TGTGCCTGGGGTTTTTACTCATCTGGCGGGGAGCTGTTTTTT.

V is TRBV6-6 and J is TRBJ1-6; perhaps TRBD1 as D (5 bases). V gave up 2 bases and J gave up 5 bases, with 7 bases separating them. This CDR3 has 14 amino acids. Looked up from germline, CDR1 is MNHNY and CDR2 is SVGAGI (reference sequence). CDR3 in amino acids: CASSYKGDNSPLHF. The CDR3 region has the DNA TGTGCCAGCAGTTACAAAGGGGATAATTCACCCCTCCACTTT.

This clone was found once. This rearrangement joins TRBV29-1 to TRBJ2-1, with 7 bases aligning to TRBD2. Germline-derived CDR1 and CDR2 are SQVTM and ANQGSEA. This CDR3 region has 12 residues. J lost 5 bases, V lost 6 bases, and 4 bases had no gene match. CDR3 coding DNA: TGCAGCGTGGGGGACTATAACAATGAGCAGTTCTTC. It codes for CSVGDYNNEQFF.

The J gene is TRBJ1-2, the V gene TRBV29-1; tentatively, D is TRBD1 (5 bases). Trimming stripped 7 bases from V and 4 bases from J, with 13 bases between. This CDR3 is 12 amino acids long. Germline V gene data show CDR1 as SQVTM and CDR2 as ANQGSEA. CDR3 in amino acids: CSAGGDLYGYTF. As DNA, the CDR3 is TGCAGCGCGGGGGGTGACCTCTATGGCTACACCTTC.

This clone appeared a few times. This chain uses TRBV28 with TRBJ1-2; 7 bases align to TRBD1. This CDR3 is 15 amino acids long. V lost 3 bases, J lost 8 bases, and 12 bases stayed unmatched. Germline lookup yields CDR1 MDHEN and CDR2 SYDVKM. In DNA, the CDR3 is TGTGCCAGCAGTTTCCCGACAGGGATTAGTCGAGGCTACACCTTC. Its protein is CASSFPTGISRGYTF.

V is TRBV5-1 and J is TRBJ2-3, with 9 bases lining up with TRBD1. CDR1 and CDR2 (germline): SGHRS, YFSETQ. This CDR3 is 14 amino acids long. V shed 0 bases and J 5 bases; nucleotides not matched to a gene: 1. The CDR3 bases are TGCGCCAGCAGCTTGGGGGGACAGGGAGATACGCAGTATTTT. Protein sequence: CASSLGGQGDTQYF. Drawing the rest from reference TRBV5-1 and TRBJ2-3, the complete variable domain is KAGVTQTPRYLIKTRGQQVTLSCSPISGHRSVSWYQQTPGQGLQFLFEYFSETQRNKGNFPGRFSGRQFSNSRSEMNVSTLELGDSALYLCASSLGGQGDTQYFGPGTRLTVL.

The CDR3 DNA sequence: TGCGCCAGCAGCTTGCAAGGGGGTCAGGGCACTGAAGCTTTCTTT. It is translated as CASSLQGGQGTEAFF. The chain links TRBV5-1 to TRBJ1-1; D is possibly TRBD1 (6 bases). Per the germline V gene, CDR1 is SGHRS and CDR2 is YFSETQ. The CDR3 is 15 amino acids. Trimming left V 1 base short and J 4 bases short, with 14 bases between. Full variable domain (missing parts from reference TRBV5-1 and TRBJ1-1): KAGVTQTPRYLIKTRGQQVTLSCSPISGHRSVSWYQQTPGQGLQFLFEYFSETQRNKGNFPGRFSGRQFSNSRSEMNVSTLELGDSALYLCASSLQGGQGTEAFFGQGTRLTVV.

The rearrangement links TRBV20-1 to TRBJ2-7; D remains unclear. Trimming stripped 5 bases from V and 4 bases from J, with 9 bases between. Germline V gene sequence: CDR1 DFQATT, CDR2 SNEGSKA (reference sequence). This CDR3 has 11 amino acids. The DNA of the CDR3 is TGCAGTGCTTATACAGCTTACGAGCAGTACTTC. Protein: CSAYTAYEQYF.

As DNA, the CDR3 is TGTGCCAGCAGCCAAGAGCCGGCAGGGATCACTCAGCCCCAGCATTTT. Protein product: CASSQEPAGITQPQHF. The chain recombines TRBV4-2 with TRBJ1-5, with D tentatively TRBD1 (5 bases). The V and J ends lost 0 bases and 6 bases respectively, with 15 bases between them. Germline CDR1 and CDR2: LGHNA and YNFKEQ. The CDR3 loop spans 16 amino acids.

The chain joins TRBV6-5 to TRBJ1-5; 9 positions match TRBD1. With V trimmed by 0 bases and J by 6 bases, 3 bases remained unmatched. The CDR3 extends over 15 amino acids. CDR1 and CDR2 (germline): MNHEY, SVGAGI. CDR3 nucleotides: TGTGCCAGCAGTTACTCTGGACAGGGGAGTCAGCCCCAGCATTTT. Amino acids: CASSYSGQGSQPQHF.